The clone carrying this T cell receptor beta chain was seen a handful of times. These data come from a study of blood T cells in healthy people across ages. This CDR3 contains 17 residues. With 8 bases removed from V and 3 bases from J, the gap between germline ends came to 24 bases. Per sample, extraction of total RNA gave at least 5.5 micrograms in every case. With a J-beta primer mix and a sample-barcoded 5' primer, a second PCR ran about 7 to 11 cycles. MiXCR, run by TCRdb on the 5' RACE reads, gives a single entry per CDR3 protein. The data contain under 1,100,000 distinct CDR3 sequences, approximately 25% of them seen just once; the ten biggest clones take up approximately 0.7%. Separately, the same data were catalogued under a study of T cells of mothers and their children. That publication notes: Mothers gave over 8 million TCR beta CDR3 reads each, and children 2.5 million to 3 million each.

What was sequenced was blood. This sequence was found in a girl between 2 and 10 years old in good health. The chain carries TRBV12-3 or TRBV12-4 and TRBJ2-3, with a possible D match to TRBD2 (6 bases). The CDR3 loop is CASQPKGIAVQTDTQYF. The CDR3 DNA reads TGTGCCAGCCAGCCTAAAGGAATAGCGGTACAAACAGATACGCAGTATTTT.